This is a list of T cell receptor beta chains from one sample in a study of blood T cell repertoires in COVID-19. Sequenced by immunoSEQ multiplex PCR; TCRdb stores in-frame clones only, minus some. The table lists 95,000 to 100,000 clones, roughly nine tenths of them singletons. The sequencing input was peripheral blood. The receptor set was obtained from a man in his fifties or sixties with acute or convalescent COVID-19. Each CDR3 is given with its conserved first and last residue. A D gene is named only where the DNA matches it firmly. The size of a clone is reported for some rows only, either as once, few or many, or as a class for expanded clones.

.	TRBD1	TRBV15	TRBJ2-1	CATSRDWGTGGWNEQFF	TGTGCCACCAGCAGAGATTGGGGGACAGGGGGCTGGAATGAGCAGTTCTTC
.	TRBD2	TRBV3-1/TRBV3-2	TRBJ2-7	CASSHGAGRVSYEQYF	TGTGCCAGCAGCCACGGAGCGGGACGGGTCTCCTACGAGCAGTACTTC
.	.	TRBV5-1	TRBJ2-7	CASSTGAYEQYF	TGCGCCAGCAGCACGGGAGCCTACGAGCAGTACTTC
.	.	TRBV27	TRBJ2-7	CASSLPGPPDEQYF	TGTGCCAGCAGTTTGCCAGGGCCCCCAGATGAGCAGTACTTC
.	TRBD1	TRBV7-6	TRBJ2-3	CASSDYRGPNRGTDTQYF	TGTGCCAGCAGCGATTACAGGGGTCCTAACCGGGGCACAGATACGCAGTATTTT
.	TRBD1	TRBV27	TRBJ2-1	CASSLYSPAVQGNEQFF	TGTGCCAGCAGTTTATACTCGCCGGCGGTACAGGGGAATGAGCAGTTCTTC
.	.	TRBV10-1	TRBJ1-1	CASRATVNTEAFF	TGCGCCAGCAGAGCTACAGTGAACACTGAAGCTTTCTTT
once	.	TRBV19	TRBJ2-7	CASALGGVDYEQYF	TGTGCCAGTGCCTTGGGCGGGGTGGATTACGAGCAGTACTTC
.	TRBD2	TRBV7-9	TRBJ2-7	CASSRPGGTYEQYF	TGTGCCAGCAGTCGCCCGGGGGGTACATACGAGCAGTACTTC
.	TRBD1	TRBV12-5	TRBJ1-1	CASGLRPWTGGMNTEAFF	TGTGCTAGTGGTTTACGCCCCTGGACAGGGGGCATGAACACTGAAGCTTTCTTT
.	.	TRBV5-4	TRBJ2-7	CASSLSGAELSYEQYF	TGTGCCAGCAGCTTGTCAGGGGCCGAACTTAGTTACGAGCAGTACTTC
.	.	TRBV12-5	TRBJ1-2	CASGAGPEGYGYTF	TGTGCTAGTGGTGCGGGGCCCGAGGGCTATGGCTACACCTTC
.	.	TRBV16	TRBJ2-5	CASSQGTFGETQYF	TGTGCCAGCAGCCAAGGGACATTTGGAGAGACCCAGTACTTC
.	TRBD1	TRBV5-1	TRBJ1-2	CASSTGTVFYGYTF	TGCGCCAGCAGCACAGGGACAGTCTTTTATGGCTACACCTTC
.	.	TRBV5-1	TRBJ1-3	CASSRLAGTSGNTIYF	TGCGCCAGCAGCCGCCTCGCGGGGACCTCTGGAAACACCATATATTTT
.	.	TRBV19	TRBJ1-1	CASSPSGQRNTEAFF	TGTGCCAGTAGTCCAAGCGGACAGAGGAACACTGAAGCTTTCTTT
.	.	TRBV25-1	TRBJ1-1	CASSEGRVNTEAFF	TGTGCCAGCAGTGAAGGCAGGGTGAACACTGAAGCTTTCTTT
.	TRBD2	TRBV10-2	TRBJ2-2	CAGGVTSNTGELFF	TGCGCCGGGGGGGTGACTTCGAACACCGGGGAGCTGTTTTTT
.	TRBD1	TRBV5-1	TRBJ2-7	CASSSGQGINEQYF	TGCGCCAGCAGCTCGGGACAGGGGATCAACGAGCAGTACTTC
.	TRBD2	TRBV19	TRBJ2-1	CASSSGLAGGLNEQFF	TGTGCCAGTAGCTCGGGTCTAGCGGGGGGGCTCAATGAGCAGTTCTTC
once	.	TRBV29-1	TRBJ1-5	CSVDGGEKGNQPQHF	TGCAGCGTTGATGGGGGGGAGAAAGGCAATCAGCCCCAGCATTTT
.	TRBD1	TRBV6-5	TRBJ2-6	CASRTGGSGANVLTF	TGTGCCAGCCGGACAGGGGGCTCTGGGGCCAACGTCCTGACTTTC
.	TRBD1	TRBV7-2	TRBJ2-2	CASSSDRDRVNGELFF	TGTGCCAGCAGCTCAGACCGGGACAGGGTTAACGGGGAGCTGTTTTTT
.	TRBD1	TRBV6-2/TRBV6-3	TRBJ1-1	CASSYLGGTGAARTEAFF	TGTGCCAGCAGTTACTTGGGCGGGACAGGGGCCGCTAGGACTGAAGCTTTCTTT
.	.	TRBV9	TRBJ1-2	CASSVVGGANYGYTF	TGTGCCAGCAGCGTAGTTGGAGGGGCTAACTATGGCTACACCTTC
.	.	TRBV5-1	TRBJ1-1	CASSQDSANPEAFF	TGCGCCAGCAGCCAAGACAGCGCTAACCCTGAAGCTTTCTTT
.	.	TRBV21-1	TRBJ1-5	CASSKALARGRRSNQPQHF	TGTGCCAGCAGCAAAGCGCTTGCGAGGGGGCGAAGGAGCAATCAGCCCCAGCATTTT
.	.	TRBV6-5	TRBJ1-3	CASIFSGNTIYF	TGTGCCAGCATCTTCTCTGGAAACACCATATATTTT
once	.	TRBV10-3	TRBJ2-7	CAISAASSYEQYF	TGTGCCATCAGTGCCGCCAGCTCCTACGAGCAGTACTTC
.	.	TRBV7-9	TRBJ1-1	CASSKTGAPMNTEAFF	TGTGCCAGCAGCAAAACAGGAGCTCCGATGAACACTGAAGCTTTCTTT
once	.	TRBV15	TRBJ1-4	CATSRDAVRDEKLFF	TGTGCCACCAGCAGAGATGCAGTGAGGGATGAAAAACTGTTTTTT
.	TRBD1	TRBV18	TRBJ1-2	CASSPIPGTGVNYGYTF	TGTGCCAGCTCACCGATTCCCGGGACAGGGGTGAACTATGGCTACACCTTC
.	TRBD2	TRBV3-1/TRBV3-2	TRBJ2-3	CASSPRTSQADTQYF	TGTGCCAGCAGCCCCCGGACTAGTCAGGCAGATACGCAGTATTTT
.	.	TRBV19	TRBJ1-5	CASSPGQFGQPQHF	TGTGCCAGTAGTCCGGGACAATTTGGGCAGCCCCAGCATTTT
.	.	TRBV5-1	TRBJ2-2	CASSLDRVTGELFF	TGCGCCAGCAGCTTGGACAGGGTCACCGGGGAGCTGTTTTTT
.	.	TRBV21-1	TRBJ1-2	CASSKDAAGGGYGYTF	TGTGCCAGCAGCAAAGACGCGGCAGGGGGCGGCTATGGCTACACCTTC
.	TRBD1	TRBV20-1	TRBJ2-7	CSASPGQGNYEQYF	TGCAGTGCTAGTCCCGGACAGGGAAACTACGAGCAGTACTTC
few	.	TRBV3-1/TRBV3-2	TRBJ2-7	CASSQGLGGTYEQYF	TGTGCCAGCAGCCAAGGGTTGGGGGGAACCTACGAGCAGTACTTC
few	TRBD1	TRBV19	TRBJ2-1	CASSIPTGTYNEQFF	TGTGCCAGTAGTATCCCGACAGGGACCTACAATGAGCAGTTCTTC
once	.	TRBV2	TRBJ2-1	CASRSGEVEFEFF	TGTGCCAGCAGGTCGGGGGAGGTAGAATTCGAGTTCTTC
.	.	TRBV9	TRBJ2-2	CATNGGTGELFF	TGTGCCACCAACGGGGGTACCGGGGAGCTGTTTTTT
.	.	TRBV6-6	TRBJ2-7	CASGWRYEQYF	TGTGCCAGCGGATGGCGGTACGAGCAGTACTTC
.	TRBD1	TRBV19	TRBJ1-2	CASSMGQGAGGYTF	TGTGCCAGTAGTATGGGACAGGGGGCTGGTGGCTACACCTTC
.	TRBD2	TRBV5-1	TRBJ2-5	CASSLAGTSRETQYF	TGCGCCAGCAGCTTGGCCGGGACTAGTCGCGAGACCCAGTACTTC
.	TRBD2	TRBV5-1	TRBJ2-1	CASSTNGLAGGPRDEQFF	TGCGCCAGCAGCACAAACGGACTAGCGGGGGGGCCCAGGGATGAGCAGTTCTTC
.	.	TRBV9	TRBJ2-2	CASSVGSTGELFF	TGTGCCAGCAGCGTAGGCAGCACCGGGGAGCTGTTTTTT
.	.	TRBV19	TRBJ1-1	CASSIRGTEAFF	TGTGCCAGTAGTATCCGGGGCACTGAAGCTTTCTTT
.	.	TRBV5-5	TRBJ1-2	CASSWQTWVPLNGYTF	TGTGCCAGCAGCTGGCAGACATGGGTGCCCTTAAATGGCTACACCTTC
.	.	TRBV7-3	TRBJ1-1	CASSSSPNTEAFF	TGTGCCAGCAGCTCTTCTCCGAACACTGAAGCTTTCTTT